Shown below are 5 T cell receptor beta chains from a single sample sequenced in a study of blood T cells in healthy people across ages. A J-beta primer mix and a sample-barcoded 5' primer were used in a second PCR of about 7 to 12 cycles. TCRdb passed the 5' RACE reads through MiXCR, listing each CDR3 protein once. The sample contains over 950,000 distinct CDR3 sequences, 45% to 60% of which appear only once. Sequencing was carried out using blood. The origin of the receptors is a woman aged 60-75 years in good health.

The chain joins TRBV10-3 to TRBJ2-3; D ambiguous. Germline V gene sequence: CDR1 ENHRY, CDR2 SYGVKD. The V end lost 2 bases, the J end lost 9 bases, and 9 bases lay between the germline ends. The CDR3 loop spans 12 amino acids. CDR3 DNA: TGTGCCATCAGTGAGGCTCGGAAAACGCAGTATTTT. Its protein product is CAISEARKTQYF.

The chain recombines TRBV2 with TRBJ1-2; possible D gene TRBD1, 5 bases. Germline V gene lookup returns CDR1 SNHLY and CDR2 FYNNEI. V gave up 6 bases and J gave up 4 bases, with 12 bases separating them. The CDR3 is 13 amino acids. In DNA, the CDR3 is TGTGCCAGCAGCGATGGGGGTCTCTATGGCTACACCTTC. Its translation is CASSDGGLYGYTF.

This clonotype was detected a few times. The chain links TRBV12-3 or TRBV12-4 to TRBJ2-6, with 12 bases identical to TRBD1. Losses at the gene ends were 10 bases for V and 2 bases for J; bases not matched to a gene: 3. CDR3 size: 15 residues. CDR3 in amino acids: CANGTGGAGANVLTF. The CDR3 DNA follows: TGTGCCAATGGGACAGGGGGCGCTGGGGCCAACGTCCTGACTTTC.

The chain's CDR3 is CASSLKGSEAEEYTF. The DNA for the CDR3 is TGTGCCAGCAGTTTAAAGGGATCAGAGGCAGAAGAGTACACCTTC. The J gene is TRBJ1-2, the V gene TRBV27, with D hard to call. Germline-derived CDR1 and CDR2 are MNHEY and SMNVEV (reference sequence). Trimming shortened V by 2 bases and J by 11 bases, and 21 bases separated the two germline ends. The CDR3 contains 15 residues.

This clonotype has just a few counts. The chain joins TRBV10-3 to TRBJ2-7; D unclear. Germline values: CDR1 ENHRY, CDR2 SYGVKD. Trimming stripped 1 base from V and 7 bases from J, with 11 bases between. CDR3 length equals 13 residues. The CDR3 sequence: CAISEYGFREQYF. For the CDR3, the DNA is TGTGCCATCAGTGAGTATGGCTTTAGGGAGCAGTACTTC.